This TCR beta chain was sequenced for a study of blood T cell repertoires in COVID-19. Germline loops: CDR1 MNHEY, CDR2 SVGEGT. The length of the CDR3 is 14 residues. V lost 1 base and J lost 2, with 8 bases in between. Libraries were prepared by immunoSEQ multiplex PCR; TCRdb keeps only in-frame clonotypes and omits some of them. The sample has about 110,000 clones; 80% to 90% are singletons. This receptor was taken from a man between 35 and 55 years old with acute or convalescent COVID-19. The source material was peripheral blood. This chain joins TRBV6-2 or TRBV6-3 and TRBJ1-1, with a tentative D call TRBD1 (6 bases). In DNA, the CDR3 is TGTGCCAGCAGTTACTTGGGGGCAAACACTGAAGCTTTCTTT. This gives the protein CASSYLGANTEAFF.